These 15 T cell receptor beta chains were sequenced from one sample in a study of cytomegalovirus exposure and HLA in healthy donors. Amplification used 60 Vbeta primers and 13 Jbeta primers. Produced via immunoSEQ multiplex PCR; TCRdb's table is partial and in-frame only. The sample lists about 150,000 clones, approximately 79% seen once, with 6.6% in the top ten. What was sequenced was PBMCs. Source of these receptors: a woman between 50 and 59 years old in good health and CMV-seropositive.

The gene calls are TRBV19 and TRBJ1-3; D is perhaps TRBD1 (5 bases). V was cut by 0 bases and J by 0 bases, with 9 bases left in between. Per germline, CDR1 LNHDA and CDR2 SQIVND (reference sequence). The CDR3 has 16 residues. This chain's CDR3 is CASSIDRRGSGNTIYF. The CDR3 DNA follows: TGTGCCAGTAGTATAGACCGTAGGGGCTCTGGAAACACCATATATTTT. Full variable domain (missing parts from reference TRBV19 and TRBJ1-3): DGGITQSPKYLFRKEGQNVTLSCEQNLNHDAMYWYRQDPGQGLRLIYYSQIVNDFQKGDIAEGYSVSREKKESFPLTVTSAQKNPTAFYLCASSIDRRGSGNTIYFGEGSWLTVV.

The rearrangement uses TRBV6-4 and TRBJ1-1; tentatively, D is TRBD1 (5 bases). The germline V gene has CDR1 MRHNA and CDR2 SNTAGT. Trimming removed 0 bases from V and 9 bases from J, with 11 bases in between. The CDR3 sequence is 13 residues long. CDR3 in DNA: TGTGCCAGCAGTGACTCGATGAGGACAAAAGCTTTCTTT. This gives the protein CASSDSMRTKAFF.

In DNA, the CDR3 is TGTGCCAGCAGCCCCCGGGACAGAGCTAACTATGGCTACACCTTC. Translating gives CASSPRDRANYGYTF. V gene TRBV7-2 combines with J gene TRBJ1-2, with TRBD1 matching 7 bases. The CDR3 consists of 15 residues. J gave up 0 bases and V 5 bases, and 6 bases lay outside the gene matches. Germline V CDR1 and CDR2: SGHTA, FQGNSA.

The CDR3 reads CASSPRRGDGYTF. The DNA for the CDR3 is TGTGCCAGCAGTCCACGCCGAGGCGATGGCTACACCTTC. The chain is built from TRBV6-5 and TRBJ1-2; no definite D call. Looked up from germline, CDR1 is MNHEY and CDR2 is SVGAGI. This CDR3 has 13 amino acids. Trimming removed 5 bases from V and 6 bases from J, with 13 bases in between.

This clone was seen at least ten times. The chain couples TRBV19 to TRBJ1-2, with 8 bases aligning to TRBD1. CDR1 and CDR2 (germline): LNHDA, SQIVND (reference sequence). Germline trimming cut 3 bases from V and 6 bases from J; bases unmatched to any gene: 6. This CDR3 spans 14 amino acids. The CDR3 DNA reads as TGTGCCAGTAGTATTGGGACAGGACGAGATGGCTACACCTTC. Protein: CASSIGTGRDGYTF.

In nucleotides, the CDR3 is TGTGCCAGCAGAACGGACACCGGGGAGCTGTTTTTT. Protein: CASRTDTGELFF. The chain combines TRBV2 with TRBJ2-2, with no clear D. V lost 6 bases, J lost 3 bases, and 5 bases lay in between. Per germline, CDR1 SNHLY and CDR2 FYNNEI. This CDR3 is 12 amino acids long.

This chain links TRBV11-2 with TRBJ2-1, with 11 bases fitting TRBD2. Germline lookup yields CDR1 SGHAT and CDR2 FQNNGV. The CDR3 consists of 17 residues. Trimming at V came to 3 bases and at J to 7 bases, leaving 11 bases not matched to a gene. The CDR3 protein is CASSLEISGGAGNEQFF. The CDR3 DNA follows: TGTGCCAGCAGCTTGGAAATTAGCGGGGGGGCTGGGAATGAGCAGTTCTTC.

CDR3 bases: TGTGCCAGCAGTTTACACCGGCGATCGGGAACAGATACGCAGTATTTT. This codes for CASSLHRRSGTDTQYF. The gene calls are TRBV27 and TRBJ2-3, with a possible D match to TRBD2 (5 bases). V gave up 2 bases and J gave up 3 bases, with 15 bases separating them. CDR1 MNHEY and CDR2 SMNVEV come from the germline V gene (reference sequence). The CDR3 is 16 residues long.

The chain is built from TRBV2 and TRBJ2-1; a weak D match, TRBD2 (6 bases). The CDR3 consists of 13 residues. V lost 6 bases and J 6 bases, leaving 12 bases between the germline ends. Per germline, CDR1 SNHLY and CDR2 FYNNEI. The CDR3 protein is CASRADGGNEQFF. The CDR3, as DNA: TGTGCCAGCAGGGCGGACGGGGGCAATGAGCAGTTCTTC.

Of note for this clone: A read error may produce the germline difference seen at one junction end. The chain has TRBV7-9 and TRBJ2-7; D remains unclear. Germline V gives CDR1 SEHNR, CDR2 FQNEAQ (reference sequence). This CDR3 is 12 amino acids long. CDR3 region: CSSSLSAYEQYF. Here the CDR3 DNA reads TGTTCCAGCAGCTTATCCGCCTACGAGCAGTACTTC.

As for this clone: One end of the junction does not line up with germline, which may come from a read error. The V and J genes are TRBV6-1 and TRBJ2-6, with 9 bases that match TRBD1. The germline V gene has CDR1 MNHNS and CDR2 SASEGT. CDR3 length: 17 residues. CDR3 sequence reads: CASSEGTGSSGANVLTF. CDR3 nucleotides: TGTGCCAGCAGCGAAGGGACAGGGAGCTCTGGGGCCAACGTCCTGACTTTC.

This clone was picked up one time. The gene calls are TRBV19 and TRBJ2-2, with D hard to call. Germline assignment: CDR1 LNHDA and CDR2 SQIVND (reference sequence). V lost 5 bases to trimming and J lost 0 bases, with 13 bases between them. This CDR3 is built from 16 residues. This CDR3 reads CASSVTIIANTGELFF. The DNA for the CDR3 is TGTGCCAGTAGTGTTACAATTATTGCGAACACCGGGGAGCTGTTTTTT.

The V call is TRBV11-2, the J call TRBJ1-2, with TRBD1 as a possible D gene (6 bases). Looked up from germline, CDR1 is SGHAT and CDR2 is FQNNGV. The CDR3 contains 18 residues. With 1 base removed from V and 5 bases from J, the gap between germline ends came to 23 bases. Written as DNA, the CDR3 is TGTGCCAGCAGCTTAGCCCCAGGAGACAGTCTGAGGGGGTATGGCTACACCTTC. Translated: CASSLAPGDSLRGYGYTF.

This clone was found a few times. CDR3 DNA sequence: TGTGCCAGCGGGAGGGAGGACTACGAGCAGTACTTC. This gives the protein CASGREDYEQYF. The chain combines TRBV2 with TRBJ2-7; TRBD2 matches 7 bases. V lost 8 bases and J lost 3; bases outside the gene matches: 4. CDR1 is SNHLY and CDR2 is FYNNEI in the germline V gene. The CDR3 has 12 residues.

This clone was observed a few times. CDR3 coding DNA: TGCGCCAGCAGTCAGGGACACCTCTACTACGAGCAGTACTTC. Translation gives CASSQGHLYYEQYF. V gene TRBV4-1 combines with J gene TRBJ2-7, with D tentatively TRBD1 (6 bases). With 6 bases removed from V and 3 bases from J, the gap between germline ends came to 15 bases. This CDR3 has 14 residues. Germline V lookup: CDR1 MGHRA, CDR2 YSYEKL.